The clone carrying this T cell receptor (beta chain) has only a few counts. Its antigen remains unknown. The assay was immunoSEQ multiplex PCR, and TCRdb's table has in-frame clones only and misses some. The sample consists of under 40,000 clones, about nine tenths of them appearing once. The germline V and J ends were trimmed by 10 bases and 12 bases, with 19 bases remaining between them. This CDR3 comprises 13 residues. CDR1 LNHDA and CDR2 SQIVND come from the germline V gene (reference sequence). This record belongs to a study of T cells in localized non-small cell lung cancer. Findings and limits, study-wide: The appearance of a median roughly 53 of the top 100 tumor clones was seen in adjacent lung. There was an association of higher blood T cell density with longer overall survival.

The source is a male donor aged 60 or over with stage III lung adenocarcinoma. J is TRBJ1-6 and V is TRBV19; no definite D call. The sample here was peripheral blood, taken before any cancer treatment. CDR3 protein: CATWGGVGEPLHF. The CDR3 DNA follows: TGTGCCACCTGGGGAGGCGTCGGAGAACCCCTCCACTTT.